The rows below give T cell receptor beta chains drawn from one sample of a study of lymphopenia after photon versus proton radiotherapy. Libraries were prepared by immunoSEQ multiplex PCR; TCRdb keeps only in-frame clonotypes and omits some of them. Among over 25,000 clones listed, under 90% were seen once. Here the sequenced sample was peripheral blood, taken from a patient treated with proton-based radiotherapy. These receptors were obtained from a woman aged 70-85 years with pancreatic cancer. Both conserved end residues are part of each CDR3. D genes are given only for firm matches. Expanded clones are given a class, and other clones once, few, many or no size at all.

J gene: TRBJ2-3; V gene: TRBV5-1; D gene: TRBD2; clone size: once; CDR3 length: 15; CDR3 DNA: TGCGCCAGCAAAATTACGGGACTAGCGGCGGATACGCAGTATTTT; CDR3 protein: CASKITGLAADTQYF
J gene: TRBJ2-7; V gene: TRBV30; D gene: TRBD2; clone size: once; CDR3 length: 16; CDR3 DNA: TGTGCCTGGAGTGCGGGACTAGCGGGAGTGATCTACGAGCAGTACTTC; CDR3 protein: CAWSAGLAGVIYEQYF
J gene: TRBJ2-1; V gene: TRBV2; D gene: .; clone size: few; CDR3 length: 13; CDR3 DNA: TGTGCCAGCAGTGAAACCGGCGGCGGTGAGCAGTTCTTC; CDR3 protein: CASSETGGGEQFF
J gene: TRBJ2-7; V gene: TRBV7-9; D gene: TRBD1; clone size: .; CDR3 length: 14; CDR3 DNA: TGTGCCAGCAGGGAGTCGACAGGGATCGACGAGCAGTACTTC; CDR3 protein: CASRESTGIDEQYF
J gene: TRBJ1-1; V gene: TRBV28; D gene: .; clone size: .; CDR3 length: 16; CDR3 DNA: TGTGCCAGCAGTCCCCGATTGACAGGAAGGATCACTGAAGCTTTCTTT; CDR3 protein: CASSPRLTGRITEAFF
J gene: TRBJ2-7; V gene: TRBV28; D gene: TRBD2; clone size: .; CDR3 length: 15; CDR3 DNA: TGTGCCAGCAGGGGTCCTAGCGGGATCTCCCACGAGCAGTACTTC; CDR3 protein: CASRGPSGISHEQYF
J gene: TRBJ1-1; V gene: TRBV30; D gene: TRBD1; clone size: .; CDR3 length: 15; CDR3 DNA: TGTGCCTGGAGGGGACAGTCTAAGGGAAACACTGAAGCTTTCTTT; CDR3 protein: CAWRGQSKGNTEAFF
J gene: TRBJ1-1; V gene: TRBV5-1; D gene: .; clone size: .; CDR3 length: 12; CDR3 DNA: TGCGCCAGCGGGAGGGGGAACACTGAAGCTTTCTTT; CDR3 protein: CASGRGNTEAFF
J gene: TRBJ2-3; V gene: TRBV10-2; D gene: .; clone size: few; CDR3 length: 14; CDR3 DNA: TGCGCCAGCAGTGGAGAATTTCGGGAAGATACGCAGTATTTT; CDR3 protein: CASSGEFREDTQYF
J gene: TRBJ1-1; V gene: TRBV15; D gene: .; clone size: .; CDR3 length: 16; CDR3 DNA: TGTGCCACCAGCAGAGTTCTCCTCGGGGGGGCAACTGAAGCTTTCTTT; CDR3 protein: CATSRVLLGGATEAFF
J gene: TRBJ1-1; V gene: TRBV7-2; D gene: TRBD1; clone size: .; CDR3 length: 14; CDR3 DNA: TGTGCCAGCAGCTCAGACAGGGTGAGAACTGAAGCTTTCTTT; CDR3 protein: CASSSDRVRTEAFF
J gene: TRBJ1-6; V gene: TRBV19; D gene: .; clone size: .; CDR3 length: 12; CDR3 DNA: TGTGCCAGTAGTATACGGGATTCACCCCTCCACTTT; CDR3 protein: CASSIRDSPLHF
J gene: TRBJ1-6; V gene: TRBV5-6; D gene: .; clone size: .; CDR3 length: 16; CDR3 DNA: TGTGCCAGCAGCTTGCGGGGGAGCTCCTATAATTCACCCCTCCACTTT; CDR3 protein: CASSLRGSSYNSPLHF
J gene: TRBJ2-6; V gene: TRBV27; D gene: .; clone size: .; CDR3 length: 13; CDR3 DNA: TGTGCCAGCAGGATATCTGGGGCCAACGTCCTGACTTTC; CDR3 protein: CASRISGANVLTF
J gene: TRBJ1-1; V gene: TRBV6-5; D gene: .; clone size: few; CDR3 length: 14; CDR3 DNA: TGTGCCAGCAGTTACCGTGTGGGGATCACTGAAGCTTTCTTT; CDR3 protein: CASSYRVGITEAFF
J gene: TRBJ1-1; V gene: TRBV19; D gene: .; clone size: .; CDR3 length: 13; CDR3 DNA: TGTGCCAGTAGTATAAGCGGGCGGACTGAAGCTTTCTTT; CDR3 protein: CASSISGRTEAFF
J gene: TRBJ1-4; V gene: TRBV6-1; D gene: TRBD1; clone size: .; CDR3 length: 14; CDR3 DNA: TGTGCCAGCACCCGGACAGGGACGGGGGAAAAACTGTTTTTT; CDR3 protein: CASTRTGTGEKLFF
J gene: TRBJ2-7; V gene: TRBV29-1; D gene: .; clone size: .; CDR3 length: 12; CDR3 DNA: TGCAGCGTTACAACTACCTCGGGCAAGCAGTACTTC; CDR3 protein: CSVTTTSGKQYF
J gene: TRBJ1-1; V gene: TRBV7-8; D gene: .; clone size: once; CDR3 length: 15; CDR3 DNA: TGTGCCAGCAGCTTACGTCCGGGCGAAAACACTGAAGCTTTCTTT; CDR3 protein: CASSLRPGENTEAFF
J gene: TRBJ2-7; V gene: TRBV6-5; D gene: .; clone size: .; CDR3 length: 15; CDR3 DNA: TGTGCCAGCAGTTACCGGAGGACTTCCTCCTACGAGCAGTACTTC; CDR3 protein: CASSYRRTSSYEQYF
J gene: TRBJ1-2; V gene: TRBV4-3; D gene: TRBD1; clone size: .; CDR3 length: 15; CDR3 DNA: TGCGCCAGCAGCCAAGCAACAGGGGCTAACTATGGCTACACCTTC; CDR3 protein: CASSQATGANYGYTF
J gene: TRBJ2-3; V gene: TRBV7-3; D gene: .; clone size: once; CDR3 length: 12; CDR3 DNA: TGTGCCAGCAGCTTACTTAAAGATACGCAGTATTTT; CDR3 protein: CASSLLKDTQYF
J gene: TRBJ2-7; V gene: TRBV29-1; D gene: .; clone size: once; CDR3 length: 12; CDR3 DNA: TGCAGCGTTCTAATCACAGGGTTCGAGCAGTACTTC; CDR3 protein: CSVLITGFEQYF
J gene: TRBJ1-2; V gene: TRBV5-1; D gene: .; clone size: .; CDR3 length: 15; CDR3 DNA: TGCGCCAGCAGCTTAACCAATCCCGAGGTCCCTGGCTACACCTTC; CDR3 protein: CASSLTNPEVPGYTF
J gene: TRBJ2-1; V gene: TRBV4-3; D gene: .; clone size: .; CDR3 length: 15; CDR3 DNA: TGCGCCAGCAGCCAAGGCCCTATACCGGGCGATGAGCAGTTCTTC; CDR3 protein: CASSQGPIPGDEQFF
J gene: TRBJ2-2; V gene: TRBV7-8; D gene: .; clone size: .; CDR3 length: 15; CDR3 DNA: TGTGCCAGCAGCTTAGCACAGATATACACCGGGGAGCTGTTTTTT; CDR3 protein: CASSLAQIYTGELFF
J gene: TRBJ2-5; V gene: TRBV30; D gene: .; clone size: .; CDR3 length: 11; CDR3 DNA: TGTGCCGGGGGATGGGGAGAGACCCAGTACTTC; CDR3 protein: CAGGWGETQYF
J gene: TRBJ2-1; V gene: TRBV7-9; D gene: .; clone size: .; CDR3 length: 14; CDR3 DNA: TGTGCCAGCAGCTTAGAGGGACTTACCGATGAGCAGTTCTTC; CDR3 protein: CASSLEGLTDEQFF
J gene: TRBJ1-2; V gene: TRBV6-1; D gene: TRBD1; clone size: .; CDR3 length: 15; CDR3 DNA: TGTGCCAGCAGTGAAGGCTCCCGGACAGGGGGGTTGGACACCTTC; CDR3 protein: CASSEGSRTGGLDTF
J gene: TRBJ2-5; V gene: TRBV19; D gene: .; clone size: .; CDR3 length: 14; CDR3 DNA: TGTGCCAGTAACGCTTCCGCGTACCAAGAGACCCAGTACTTC; CDR3 protein: CASNASAYQETQYF
J gene: TRBJ2-7; V gene: TRBV28; D gene: .; clone size: .; CDR3 length: 11; CDR3 DNA: TGTGCCAGCAGTTCCTGGTTGCCCACAAACTTC; CDR3 protein: CASSSWLPTNF
J gene: TRBJ2-5; V gene: TRBV20-1; D gene: .; clone size: few; CDR3 length: 10; CDR3 DNA: TGCAGTGCCACATCAGGGACCCAGTACTTC; CDR3 protein: CSATSGTQYF
J gene: TRBJ2-3; V gene: TRBV5-1; D gene: .; clone size: .; CDR3 length: 14; CDR3 DNA: TGCGCCAGCAGCGAACCCCAAGGCACAGATACGCAGTATTTT; CDR3 protein: CASSEPQGTDTQYF
J gene: TRBJ2-7; V gene: TRBV18; D gene: .; clone size: .; CDR3 length: 16; CDR3 DNA: TGTGCCAGCTCATTACCTGCAGGGGAAAGCTCCTACGAGCAGTACTTC; CDR3 protein: CASSLPAGESSYEQYF
J gene: TRBJ2-1; V gene: TRBV28; D gene: TRBD2; clone size: .; CDR3 length: 16; CDR3 DNA: TGTGCCAGCAGTTTAGAGGGCTCTAGCGGGATCGGTGAGCAGTTCTTC; CDR3 protein: CASSLEGSSGIGEQFF
J gene: TRBJ1-1; V gene: TRBV19; D gene: TRBD1; clone size: .; CDR3 length: 16; CDR3 DNA: TGTGCCAGTAGTCGTGGGACAGGGACACGGATCACTGAAGCTTTCTTT; CDR3 protein: CASSRGTGTRITEAFF
J gene: TRBJ2-7; V gene: TRBV6-6; D gene: TRBD2; clone size: .; CDR3 length: 13; CDR3 DNA: TGTGCCAGCAGTTCTAGCGGACCCTACGAGCAGTACTTC; CDR3 protein: CASSSSGPYEQYF
J gene: TRBJ2-3; V gene: TRBV5-1; D gene: .; clone size: .; CDR3 length: 14; CDR3 DNA: TGCGCCAGCAGCAGGAACCCCCAAGAGGATACGCAGTATTTT; CDR3 protein: CASSRNPQEDTQYF
J gene: TRBJ2-5; V gene: TRBV5-1; D gene: .; clone size: .; CDR3 length: 12; CDR3 DNA: TGCGCCAGCAGCTGGGTGGAGGGGACCCAGTACTTC; CDR3 protein: CASSWVEGTQYF
J gene: TRBJ1-6; V gene: TRBV10-3; D gene: .; clone size: .; CDR3 length: 14; CDR3 DNA: TGTGCCATCAGTGGCGAGGGGGGGAATTCACCCCTCCACTTT; CDR3 protein: CAISGEGGNSPLHF
J gene: TRBJ1-1; V gene: TRBV28; D gene: TRBD1; clone size: .; CDR3 length: 16; CDR3 DNA: TGTGCCAGCAGTTTGGGAGACAGGGGGCTGAACACTGAAGCTTTCTTT; CDR3 protein: CASSLGDRGLNTEAFF
J gene: TRBJ1-4; V gene: TRBV29-1; D gene: .; clone size: .; CDR3 length: 11; CDR3 DNA: TGCAGCGTTGGGAAGAATGAAAAACTGTTTTTT; CDR3 protein: CSVGKNEKLFF
J gene: TRBJ2-4; V gene: TRBV5-6; D gene: .; clone size: .; CDR3 length: 16; CDR3 DNA: TGTGCCAGCAGCACGGACACGGAGAAAGCCAAAAACATTCAGTACTTC; CDR3 protein: CASSTDTEKAKNIQYF
J gene: TRBJ2-2; V gene: TRBV19; D gene: TRBD1; clone size: .; CDR3 length: 16; CDR3 DNA: TGTGCCAGTAGTATTAGTAGACAGGGGCCGACCGGGGAGCTGTTTTTT; CDR3 protein: CASSISRQGPTGELFF
J gene: TRBJ2-1; V gene: TRBV25-1; D gene: TRBD2; clone size: .; CDR3 length: 14; CDR3 DNA: TGTGCCAGCAGAAGCGGGAGCTCCTACAATGAGCAGTTCTTC; CDR3 protein: CASRSGSSYNEQFF
J gene: TRBJ1-2; V gene: TRBV5-4; D gene: TRBD1; clone size: .; CDR3 length: 15; CDR3 DNA: TGTGCCAGCAGCTTGAAGAGGACAGGGGGCGATGGCTACACCTTC; CDR3 protein: CASSLKRTGGDGYTF
J gene: TRBJ2-7; V gene: TRBV7-9; D gene: .; clone size: few; CDR3 length: 15; CDR3 DNA: TGTGCCAGCAGCCCGGCCCGTGCGCTAAGGGACGAGCAGTACTTC; CDR3 protein: CASSPARALRDEQYF
J gene: TRBJ1-2; V gene: TRBV2; D gene: .; clone size: .; CDR3 length: 13; CDR3 DNA: TGTGCCAGCAGTTCGGACGGGGGCTATGGCTACACCTTC; CDR3 protein: CASSSDGGYGYTF
J gene: TRBJ2-2; V gene: TRBV29-1; D gene: TRBD1; clone size: .; CDR3 length: 15; CDR3 DNA: TGCAGCGCATCAAAGGGGGCGGTGAACACCGGGGAGCTGTTTTTT; CDR3 protein: CSASKGAVNTGELFF